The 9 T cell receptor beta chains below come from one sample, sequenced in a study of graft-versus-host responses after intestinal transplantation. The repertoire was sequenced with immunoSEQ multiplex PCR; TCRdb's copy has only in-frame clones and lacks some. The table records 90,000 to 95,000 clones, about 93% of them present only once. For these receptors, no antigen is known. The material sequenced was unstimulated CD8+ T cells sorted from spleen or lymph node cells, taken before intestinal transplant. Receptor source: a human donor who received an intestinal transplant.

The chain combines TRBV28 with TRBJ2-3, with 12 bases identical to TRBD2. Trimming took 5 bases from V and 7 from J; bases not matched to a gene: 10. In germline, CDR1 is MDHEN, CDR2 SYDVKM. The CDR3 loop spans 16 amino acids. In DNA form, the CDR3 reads TGTGCCAGCAGTCCGAGGACTAGCGGGAACGTTCATACGCAGTATTTT. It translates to CASSPRTSGNVHTQYF.

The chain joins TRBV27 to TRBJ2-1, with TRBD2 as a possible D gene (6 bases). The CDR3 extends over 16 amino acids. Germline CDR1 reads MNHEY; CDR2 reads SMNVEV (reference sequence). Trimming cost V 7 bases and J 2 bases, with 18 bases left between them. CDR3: CASTGPGSGAYNEQFF. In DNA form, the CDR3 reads TGTGCCAGCACTGGCCCAGGCTCGGGGGCCTACAATGAGCAGTTCTTC.

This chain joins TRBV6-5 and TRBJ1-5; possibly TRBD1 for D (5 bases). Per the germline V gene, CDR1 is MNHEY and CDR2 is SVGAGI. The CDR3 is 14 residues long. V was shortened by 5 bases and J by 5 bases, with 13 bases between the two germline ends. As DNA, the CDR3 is TGTGCCAGCAGTCTCGGGGGACCATATCAGCCCCAGCATTTT. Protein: CASSLGGPYQPQHF.

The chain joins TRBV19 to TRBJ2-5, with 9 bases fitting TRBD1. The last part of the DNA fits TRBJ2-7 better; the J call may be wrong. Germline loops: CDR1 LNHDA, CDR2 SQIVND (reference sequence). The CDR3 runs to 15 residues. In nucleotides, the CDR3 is TGTGCCAGTAGTACGGGACAGGGCCTTGGCTACGAGCAGTACTTC. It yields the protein CASSTGQGLGYEQYF.

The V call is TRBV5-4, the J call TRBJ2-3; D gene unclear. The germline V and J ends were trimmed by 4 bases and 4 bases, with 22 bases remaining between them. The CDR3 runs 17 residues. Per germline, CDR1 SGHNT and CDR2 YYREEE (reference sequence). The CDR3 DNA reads TGTGCCAGCAGCCGACCCCCGCCGGCGGCCGGATCAGATACGCAGTATTTT. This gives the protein CASSRPPPAAGSDTQYF.

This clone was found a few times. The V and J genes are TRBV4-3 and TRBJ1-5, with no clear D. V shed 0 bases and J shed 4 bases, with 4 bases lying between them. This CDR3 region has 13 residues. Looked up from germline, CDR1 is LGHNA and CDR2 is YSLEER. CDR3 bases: TGCGCCAGCAGCCAAGATCGTAATCAGCCCCAGCATTTT. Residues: CASSQDRNQPQHF.

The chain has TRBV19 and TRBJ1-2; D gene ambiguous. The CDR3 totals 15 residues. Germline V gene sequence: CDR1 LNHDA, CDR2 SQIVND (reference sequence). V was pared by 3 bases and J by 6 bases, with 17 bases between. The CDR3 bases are TGTGCCAGTAGTATGAGGATGGGAGAAGTTCATGGCTACACCTTC. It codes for CASSMRMGEVHGYTF.

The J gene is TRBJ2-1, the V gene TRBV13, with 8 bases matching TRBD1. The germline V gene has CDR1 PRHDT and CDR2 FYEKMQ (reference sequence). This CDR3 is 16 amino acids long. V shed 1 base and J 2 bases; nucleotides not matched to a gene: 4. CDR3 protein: CASSLEPDRAYNEQFF. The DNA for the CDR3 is TGTGCCAGCAGCTTAGAGCCGGACAGGGCCTACAATGAGCAGTTCTTC.

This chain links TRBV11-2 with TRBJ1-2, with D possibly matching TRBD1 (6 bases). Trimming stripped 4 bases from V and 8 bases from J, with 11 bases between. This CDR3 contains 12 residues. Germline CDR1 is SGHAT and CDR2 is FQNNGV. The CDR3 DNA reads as TGTGCCAGCAGCTCGTACAGGGTCGGCTACACCTTC. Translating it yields CASSSYRVGYTF.